The clone carrying this T cell receptor (beta chain) has only a few counts. A much more abundant neighbour one base away suggests this may be a read error. These data originate in a study of T cells in Graves' hyperthyroidism and ophthalmopathy. CDR1 and CDR2 (germline): ENHRY, SYGVKD. This CDR3 has 17 amino acids. V dropped 2 bases and J dropped 0 bases, with 16 bases sitting between them. RNA transcripts served as the template for amplifying TCR beta CDR3 regions. The HTBI primer set served for first-round RT-PCR of the TCR CDR3. TCRdb redid the calling of the multiplex PCR reads with MiXCR, one entry per CDR3 protein. The sample contains fewer than 350,000 distinct CDR3 sequences, approximately 18% of which appear only once.

The clonotype comes from a woman in her 40s with Graves' ophthalmopathy. The sample comprised blood. V is TRBV10-3 and J is TRBJ1-2; TRBD1 is a possible D gene (5 bases). CDR3 bases: TGTGCCATCAGTGAGGAGAGGGCAGGGACTCCTAACTATGGCTACACCTTC. Its translation: CAISEERAGTPNYGYTF.